This T cell receptor (beta chain) was found in a study of neurological immune-mediated disorders. This clonotype was observed many times. Its antigen is currently unknown. 5'RACE generated cDNA with 10-nucleotide random UMIs. Per sequencing run, 15-18 subjects together gave over 160 million TCR-beta sequences. TCRdb passed the 5' RACE reads through MiXCR, listing each CDR3 protein once. The sample records tens of thousands of distinct CDR3 sequences, roughly 10% being singletons. Whole-study findings and limits: Private repertoires in all groups were suggested, as expanded clones shared no CDR3 amino acid sequences across subjects.

CDR1 SGDLS and CDR2 YYNGEE come from the germline V gene. Trimming removed 0 bases from V and 1 base from J; junction bases left unmatched: 9. CDR3 size: 19 residues. Time point specified: longitudinal time-point 1 (baseline). For the unsorted libraries, 2 million PBMCs stored at -80 C served as input. Sequenced input: PBMCs. V gene TRBV9 combines with J gene TRBJ2-5, with 13 bases aligning to TRBD2. The receptor's source is a man younger than 45 in good health. The CDR3 region is CASSVGRGLAGPVQETQYF. The CDR3 nucleotides read TGTGCCAGCAGCGTAGGAAGGGGACTAGCGGGACCCGTCCAAGAGACCCAGTACTTC.